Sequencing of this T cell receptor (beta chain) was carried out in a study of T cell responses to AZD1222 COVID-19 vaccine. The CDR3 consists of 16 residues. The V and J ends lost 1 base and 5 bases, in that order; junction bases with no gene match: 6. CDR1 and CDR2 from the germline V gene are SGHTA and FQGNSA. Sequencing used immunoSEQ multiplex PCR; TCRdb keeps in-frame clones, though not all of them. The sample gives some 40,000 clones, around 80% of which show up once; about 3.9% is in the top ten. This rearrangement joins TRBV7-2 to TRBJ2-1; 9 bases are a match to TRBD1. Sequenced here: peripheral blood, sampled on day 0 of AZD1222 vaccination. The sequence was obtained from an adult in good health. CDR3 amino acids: CASSLEAGQGDNEQFF. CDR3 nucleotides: TGTGCCAGCAGCTTAGAGGCGGGACAGGGAGACAATGAGCAGTTCTTC.